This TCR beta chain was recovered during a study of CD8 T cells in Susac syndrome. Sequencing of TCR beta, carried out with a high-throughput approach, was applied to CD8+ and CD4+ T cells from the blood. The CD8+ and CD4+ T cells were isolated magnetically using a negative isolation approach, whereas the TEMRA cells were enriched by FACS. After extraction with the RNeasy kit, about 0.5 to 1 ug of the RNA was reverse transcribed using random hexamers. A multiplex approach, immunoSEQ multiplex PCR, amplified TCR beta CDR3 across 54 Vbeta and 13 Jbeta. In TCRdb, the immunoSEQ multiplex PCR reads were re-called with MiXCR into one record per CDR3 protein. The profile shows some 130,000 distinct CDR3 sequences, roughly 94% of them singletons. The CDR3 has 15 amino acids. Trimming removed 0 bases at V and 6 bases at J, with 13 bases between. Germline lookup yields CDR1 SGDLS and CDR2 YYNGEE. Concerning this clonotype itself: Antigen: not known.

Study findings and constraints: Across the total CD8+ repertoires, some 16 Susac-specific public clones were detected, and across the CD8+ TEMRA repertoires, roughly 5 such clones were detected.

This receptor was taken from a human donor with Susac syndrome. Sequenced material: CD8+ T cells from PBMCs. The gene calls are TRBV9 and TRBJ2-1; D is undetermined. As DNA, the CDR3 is TGTGCCAGCAGCGTAGCTTCGACTCCCGCCAATGAGCAGTTCTTC. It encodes CASSVASTPANEQFF.